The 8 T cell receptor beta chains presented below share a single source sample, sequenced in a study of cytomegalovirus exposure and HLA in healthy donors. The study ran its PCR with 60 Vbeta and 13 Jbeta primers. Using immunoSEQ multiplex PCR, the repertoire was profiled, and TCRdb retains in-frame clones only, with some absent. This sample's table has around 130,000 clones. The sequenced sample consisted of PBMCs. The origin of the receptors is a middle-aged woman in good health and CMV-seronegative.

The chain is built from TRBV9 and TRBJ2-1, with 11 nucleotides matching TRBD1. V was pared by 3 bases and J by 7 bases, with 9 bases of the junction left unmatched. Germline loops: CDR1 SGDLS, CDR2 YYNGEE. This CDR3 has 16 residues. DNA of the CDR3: TGTGCCAGCAGCGCAGGCTCCGGGACAGGGGGAAATGAGCAGTTCTTC. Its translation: CASSAGSGTGGNEQFF.

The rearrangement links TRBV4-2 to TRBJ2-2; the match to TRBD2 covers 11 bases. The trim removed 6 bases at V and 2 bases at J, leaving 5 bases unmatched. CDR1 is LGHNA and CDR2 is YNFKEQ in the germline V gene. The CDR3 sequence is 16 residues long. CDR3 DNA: TGTGCCAGCAGACTAGCGGGGGCCCTAAACACCGGGGAGCTGTTTTTT. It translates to CASRLAGALNTGELFF.

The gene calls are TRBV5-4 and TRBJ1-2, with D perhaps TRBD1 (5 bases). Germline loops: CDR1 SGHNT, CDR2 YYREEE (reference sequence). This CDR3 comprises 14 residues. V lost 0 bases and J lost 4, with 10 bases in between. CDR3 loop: CASSLVGRAYGYTF. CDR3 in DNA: TGTGCCAGCAGCTTGGTCGGCAGGGCCTATGGCTACACCTTC.

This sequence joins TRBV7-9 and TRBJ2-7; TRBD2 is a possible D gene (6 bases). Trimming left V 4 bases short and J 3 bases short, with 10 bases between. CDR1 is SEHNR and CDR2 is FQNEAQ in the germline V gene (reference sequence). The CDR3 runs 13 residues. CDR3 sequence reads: CASSSHGGYEQYF. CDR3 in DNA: TGTGCCAGCAGCTCCCACGGGGGCTACGAGCAGTACTTC.

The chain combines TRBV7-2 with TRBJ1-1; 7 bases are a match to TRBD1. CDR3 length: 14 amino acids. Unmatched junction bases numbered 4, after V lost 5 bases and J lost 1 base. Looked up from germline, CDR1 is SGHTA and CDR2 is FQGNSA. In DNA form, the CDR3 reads TGTGCCAGCAGCCCCAGGACAGGGAACACTGAAGCTTTCTTT. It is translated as CASSPRTGNTEAFF.

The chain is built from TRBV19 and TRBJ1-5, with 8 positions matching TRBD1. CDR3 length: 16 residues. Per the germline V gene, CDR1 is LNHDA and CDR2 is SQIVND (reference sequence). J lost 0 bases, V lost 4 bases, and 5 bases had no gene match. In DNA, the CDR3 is TGTGCCAGTAGTAAACAGGGGGGTTATAGCAATCAGCCCCAGCATTTT. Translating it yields CASSKQGGYSNQPQHF.

The CDR3 DNA is TGTGCCATCACCCAAGAAGGGGTAGGGAACACTGAAGCTTTCTTT. Translated: CAITQEGVGNTEAFF. This sequence joins TRBV10-3 and TRBJ1-1; D is possibly TRBD1 (5 bases). The germline V gene encodes CDR1 ENHRY and CDR2 SYGVKD. The V gene lost 7 bases and the J gene lost 1 base, with 16 bases spanning the gap. The CDR3 is made up of 15 amino acids.

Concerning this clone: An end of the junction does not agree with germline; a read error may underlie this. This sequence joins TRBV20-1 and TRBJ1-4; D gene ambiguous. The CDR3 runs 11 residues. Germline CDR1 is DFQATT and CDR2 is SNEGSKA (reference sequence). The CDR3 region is CSRFEGGKLLF. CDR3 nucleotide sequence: TGCAGTCGCTTTGAGGGCGGAAAACTGCTTTTT.